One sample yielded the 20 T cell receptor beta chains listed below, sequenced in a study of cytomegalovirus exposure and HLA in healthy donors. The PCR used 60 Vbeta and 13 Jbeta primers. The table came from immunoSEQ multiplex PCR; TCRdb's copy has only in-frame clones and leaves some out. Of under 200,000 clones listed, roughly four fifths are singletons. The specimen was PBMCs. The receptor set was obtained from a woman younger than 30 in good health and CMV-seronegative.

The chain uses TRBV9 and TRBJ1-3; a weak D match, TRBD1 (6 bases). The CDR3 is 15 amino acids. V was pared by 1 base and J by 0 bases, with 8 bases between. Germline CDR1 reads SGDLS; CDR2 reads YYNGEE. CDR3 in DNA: TGTGCCAGCAGCGTAAGGGGGAACTCTGGAAACACCATATATTTT. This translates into CASSVRGNSGNTIYF. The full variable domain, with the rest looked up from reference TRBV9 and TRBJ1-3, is DSGVTQTPKHLITATGQRVTLRCSPRSGDLSVYWYQQSLDQGLQFLIQYYNGEERAKGNILERFSAQQFPDLHSELNLSSLELGDSALYFCASSVRGNSGNTIYFGEGSWLTVV.

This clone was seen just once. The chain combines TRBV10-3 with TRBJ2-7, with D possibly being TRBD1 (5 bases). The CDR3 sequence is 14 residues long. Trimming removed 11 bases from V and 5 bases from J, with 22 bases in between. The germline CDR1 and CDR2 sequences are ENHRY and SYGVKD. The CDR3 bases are TGTGCCGTGGCGTCCGGCGGTGGGGCCCACGAGCAGTACTTC. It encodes CAVASGGGAHEQYF.

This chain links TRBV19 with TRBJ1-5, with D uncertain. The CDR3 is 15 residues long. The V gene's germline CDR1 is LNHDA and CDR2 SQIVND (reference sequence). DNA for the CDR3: TGTGCAAGCCTTTCATCTGCGGTTAGCAATCAGCCCCAGCATTTT. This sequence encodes CASLSSAVSNQPQHF.

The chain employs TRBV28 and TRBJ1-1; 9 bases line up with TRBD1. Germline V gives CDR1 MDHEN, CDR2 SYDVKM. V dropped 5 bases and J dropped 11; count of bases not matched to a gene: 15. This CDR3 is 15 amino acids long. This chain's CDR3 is CASSLGTGRGGLAFF. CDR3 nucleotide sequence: TGTGCCAGCAGTCTCGGGACAGGGAGAGGTGGGTTGGCTTTCTTT.

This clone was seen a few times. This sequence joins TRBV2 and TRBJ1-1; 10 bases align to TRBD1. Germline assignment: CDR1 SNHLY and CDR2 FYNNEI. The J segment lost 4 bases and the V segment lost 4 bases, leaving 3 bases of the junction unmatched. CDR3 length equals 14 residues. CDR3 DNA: TGTGCCAGCAGTGTGGGACAGGGGAGCACTGAAGCTTTCTTT. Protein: CASSVGQGSTEAFF.

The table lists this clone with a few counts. The CDR3 reads CASRYQRGEQYF. CDR3 coding DNA: TGTGCCAGCAGGTATCAGCGGGGGGAGCAGTACTTC. The chain uses TRBV21-1 and TRBJ2-7; no check of the table's D call, TRBD2, against the DNA was made. TRBV21-1 is deemed a pseudogene. This CDR3 comprises 12 residues.

In DNA, the CDR3 is TGTGCCAGCAGTCCCGTCGCGAGCTCCTACGAGCAGTACTTC. As protein: CASSPVASSYEQYF. The chain combines TRBV27 with TRBJ2-7; D call uncertain. The CDR3 totals 14 residues. Trimming removed 5 bases from V and 0 bases from J, with 11 bases in between. Germline V lookup: CDR1 MNHEY, CDR2 SMNVEV (reference sequence).

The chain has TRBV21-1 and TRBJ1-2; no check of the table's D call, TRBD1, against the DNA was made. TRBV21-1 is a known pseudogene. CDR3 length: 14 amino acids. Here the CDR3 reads CASSASRGRTGYTF. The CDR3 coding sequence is TGTGCCAGCAGCGCGAGCAGGGGAAGGACGGGCTACACCTTC.

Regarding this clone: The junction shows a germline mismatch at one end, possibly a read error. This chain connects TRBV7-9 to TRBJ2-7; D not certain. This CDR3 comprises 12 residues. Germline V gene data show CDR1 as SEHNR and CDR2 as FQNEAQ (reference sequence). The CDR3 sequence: CSSSSILGEQYF. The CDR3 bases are TGTTCCAGCAGCTCAATCCTCGGGGAGCAGTACTTC.

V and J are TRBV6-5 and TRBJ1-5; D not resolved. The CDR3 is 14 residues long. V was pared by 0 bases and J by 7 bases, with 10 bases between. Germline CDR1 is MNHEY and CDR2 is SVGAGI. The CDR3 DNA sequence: TGTGCCAGCAGTTACTCTGGGCAAGGCCAGCCCCAGCATTTT. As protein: CASSYSGQGQPQHF.

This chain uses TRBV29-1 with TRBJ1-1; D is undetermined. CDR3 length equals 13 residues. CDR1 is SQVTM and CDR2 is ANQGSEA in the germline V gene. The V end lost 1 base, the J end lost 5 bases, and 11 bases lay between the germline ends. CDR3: CSVEAWGETEAFF. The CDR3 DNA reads TGCAGCGTTGAAGCTTGGGGAGAAACTGAAGCTTTCTTT.

CDR3 bases: TGCAGTGCGGTGCGTCAAGAGACCCAGTACTTC. It is translated as CSAVRQETQYF. V usage is TRBV20-1 and J usage is TRBJ2-5, with D hard to call. Trimming took off 6 bases at V and 2 bases at J, with 7 bases between the two ends. Germline-derived CDR1 and CDR2 are DFQATT and SNEGSKA (reference sequence). CDR3 length: 11 residues.

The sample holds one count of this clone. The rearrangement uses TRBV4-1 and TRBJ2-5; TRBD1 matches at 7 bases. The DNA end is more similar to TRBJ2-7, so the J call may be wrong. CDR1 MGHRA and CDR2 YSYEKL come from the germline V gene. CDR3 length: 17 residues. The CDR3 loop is CASSQDLGGDARYEQYF. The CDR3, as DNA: TGCGCCAGCAGCCAAGATTTAGGGGGCGATGCTCGCTACGAGCAGTACTTC.

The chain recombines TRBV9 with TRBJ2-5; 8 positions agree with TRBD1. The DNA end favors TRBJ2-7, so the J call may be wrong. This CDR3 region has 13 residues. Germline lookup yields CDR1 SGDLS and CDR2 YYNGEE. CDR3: CASSLGQGYEQYF. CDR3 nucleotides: TGTGCCAGCAGCCTTGGACAGGGCTACGAGCAGTACTTC.

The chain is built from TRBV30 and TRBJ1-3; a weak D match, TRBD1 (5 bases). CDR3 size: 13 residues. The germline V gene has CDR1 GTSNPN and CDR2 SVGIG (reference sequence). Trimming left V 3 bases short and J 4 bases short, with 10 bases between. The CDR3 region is CAWRKGAGNTIYF. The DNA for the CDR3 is TGTGCCTGGAGGAAAGGGGCCGGAAACACCATATATTTT.

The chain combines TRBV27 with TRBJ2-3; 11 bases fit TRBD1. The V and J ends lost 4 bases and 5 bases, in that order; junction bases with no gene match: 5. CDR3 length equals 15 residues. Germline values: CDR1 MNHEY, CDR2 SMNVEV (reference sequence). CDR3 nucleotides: TGTGCCAGCAGTTGGAGTGGGACAGGGGGAGATACGCAGTATTTT. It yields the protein CASSWSGTGGDTQYF.

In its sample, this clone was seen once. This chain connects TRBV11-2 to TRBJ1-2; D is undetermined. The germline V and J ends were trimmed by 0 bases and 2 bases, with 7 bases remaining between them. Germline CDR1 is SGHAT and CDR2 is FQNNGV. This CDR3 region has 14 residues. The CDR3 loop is CASSLDQVNYGYTF. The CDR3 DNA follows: TGTGCCAGCAGCTTAGATCAGGTCAACTATGGCTACACCTTC.

CDR3 nucleotides: TGTGCCAGCAGTGCTTTGGGGGACAGCTACGAGCAGTACTTC. This translates into CASSALGDSYEQYF. The chain combines TRBV2 with TRBJ2-5, with 7 bases identical to TRBD1. The last part of the DNA fits TRBJ2-7 better; the J call may be wrong. This CDR3 has 14 residues. Germline CDR1 SNHLY, CDR2 FYNNEI.

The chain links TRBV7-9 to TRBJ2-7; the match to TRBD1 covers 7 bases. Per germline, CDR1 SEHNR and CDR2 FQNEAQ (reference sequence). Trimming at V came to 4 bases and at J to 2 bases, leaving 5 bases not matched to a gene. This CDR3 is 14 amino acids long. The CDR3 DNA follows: TGTGCCAGCAGCTCAAGGGACAGCCCCTACGAGCAGTACTTC. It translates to CASSSRDSPYEQYF.

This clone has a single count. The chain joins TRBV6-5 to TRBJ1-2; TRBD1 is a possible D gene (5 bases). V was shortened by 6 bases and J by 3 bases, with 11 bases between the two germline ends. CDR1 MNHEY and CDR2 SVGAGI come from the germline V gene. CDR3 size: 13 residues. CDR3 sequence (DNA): TGTGCCAGCAGACTCCGGGACTACTATGGCTACACCTTC. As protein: CASRLRDYYGYTF.